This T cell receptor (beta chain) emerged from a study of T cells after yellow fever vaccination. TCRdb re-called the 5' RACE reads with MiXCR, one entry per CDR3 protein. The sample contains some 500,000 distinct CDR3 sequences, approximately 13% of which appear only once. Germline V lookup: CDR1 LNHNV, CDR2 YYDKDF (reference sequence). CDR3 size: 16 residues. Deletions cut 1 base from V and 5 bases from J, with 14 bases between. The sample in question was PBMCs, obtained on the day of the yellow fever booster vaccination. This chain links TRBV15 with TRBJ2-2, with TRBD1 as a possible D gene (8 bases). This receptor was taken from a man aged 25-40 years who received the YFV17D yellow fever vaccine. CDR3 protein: CATSRGYRGGTGELFF. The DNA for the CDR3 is TGTGCCACCAGCAGAGGTTACAGGGGGGGAACCGGGGAGCTGTTTTTT.